This T cell receptor beta chain was sequenced for a study of early T cells in non-severe SARS-CoV-2 infection. Study in general: Sequencing was performed on bulk RNA from unsorted whole blood, leaving chains unpaired.

Separate cDNA molecules each had unique molecular identifiers attached to them. From the 5' RACE reads, TCRdb called clonotypes with MiXCR, one entry per CDR3 protein. Among 75,000 to 95,000 distinct CDR3 sequences listed, 16% were seen once. The material was whole blood, obtained at baseline. The TCR comes from an adult who was a healthcare worker with PCR-confirmed SARS-CoV-2 infection or an uninfected control (not recorded which).

CDR3 protein: CASSWGQNAHTQYF. CDR3 sequence (DNA): TGTGCCAGCAGCTGGGGACAGAACGCCCATACGCAGTATTTT. This sequence joins TRBV5-6 and TRBJ2-3; 7 positions agree with TRBD1. CDR3 size: 14 residues. Germline CDR1 and CDR2: SGHDT and YYEEEE. After removal of 3 bases from V and 7 bases from J, the junction contained 8 bases not matched to a gene.